The clone carrying this T cell receptor (beta chain) came up many times. These data are taken from a study of read filtering for tumor transcriptome and immune sequencing. This CDR3 is built from 13 residues. CDR1 DFQATT and CDR2 SNEGSKA come from the germline V gene (reference sequence). The V and J ends lost 4 bases and 1 base, in that order; junction bases with no gene match: 0. The library was built from roughly 400 ng RNA with molecular barcoded adaptors for alpha/delta and beta/gamma chains. TCRdb fed the reads into MiXCR, producing one record per CDR3 protein. The data contain 35,000 to 50,000 distinct CDR3 sequences, about 12% of them singletons.

V gene TRBV20-1 combines with J gene TRBJ2-3; 9 bases line up with TRBD2. The clonotype originates from a donor aged 40 or older with multiple myeloma. The sample taken for sequencing was a population of CD138-negative cells sorted from bone marrow. The DNA for the CDR3 is TGCAGTGCTATAGCGGGGGGCACAGATACGCAGTATTTT. Protein sequence: CSAIAGGTDTQYF.